The 5 T cell receptor beta chains below all came from one sample that was sequenced in a study of human T cells and chemical hapten exposure. Sample time point: healthy volunteer bleed at 2 weeks. Unfractionated whole blood yielded the extracted total RNA. TCRdb re-called the RACE reads with MiXCR, one entry per CDR3 protein. The sample gives some 120,000 distinct CDR3 sequences, approximately 8.3% of which show up once; 1.5% to 2% is in the top ten. Specimen: whole blood. The receptors were sampled from a male donor in good health. Some clones in this sample may be carry-over from other donors' samples.

This sequence joins TRBV6-6 and TRBJ1-1; D unresolved. CDR1 and CDR2 (germline): MNHNY, SVGAGI (reference sequence). The V end was cut by 0 bases, the J end by 4 bases, with 9 bases between. This CDR3 region has 14 residues. This CDR3 is CASSYSAGPTEAFF. CDR3 sequence (DNA): TGTGCCAGCAGTTACTCCGCCGGGCCCACTGAAGCTTTCTTT.

This chain links TRBV27 with TRBJ2-1, with 7 bases that match TRBD1. The CDR3 extends over 13 amino acids. Germline CDR1 reads MNHEY; CDR2 reads SMNVEV (reference sequence). CDR3 in DNA: TGTGTCACCCGGACAGGTTCCTACAATGAGCAGTTCTTC. Protein sequence: CVTRTGSYNEQFF.

The rearrangement links TRBV5-1 to TRBJ2-2, with TRBD1 identical over 7 bases. There are 17 residues in the CDR3. The germline gives CDR1 SGHRS, CDR2 YFSETQ. The V and J ends lost 0 bases and 1 base, in that order; junction bases with no gene match: 6. The CDR3 DNA follows: TGCGCCAGCAGCTTGGCAACAGGGGTCGAGAACACCGGGGAGCTGTTTTTT. It translates to CASSLATGVENTGELFF.

This clonotype turned up a few times. V and J are TRBV12-3 or TRBV12-4 and TRBJ2-3; D may match TRBD1 or TRBD2 (5 bases each). V lost 4 bases to trimming and J lost 9 bases, with 8 bases between them. The CDR3 spans 11 residues. CDR3 sequence: CASSSGDTQYF. The DNA for the CDR3 is TGTGCCAGCAGTTCCGGGGACACGCAGTATTTT.

This clonotype was observed many times. DNA of the CDR3: TGCGCCAGCAGCTTGGTTCTAGCGGGCTACACCGGGGAGCTGTTTTTT. Translation: CASSLVLAGYTGELFF. J is TRBJ2-2 and V is TRBV5-1; 8 positions match TRBD2. Germline-derived CDR1 and CDR2 are SGHRS and YFSETQ. The V segment lost 0 bases and the J segment 3 bases; nucleotides outside the gene matches: 4. This CDR3 spans 16 amino acids.